These 25 T cell receptor beta chains share one sample of origin, sequenced in a study of beta chain features in type 1 diabetes. Findings and limits, study-wide: Within each of all four CD4+ subsets, Type 1 diabetes patients had TCRB CDR3s that were moderately but significantly shorter.

Expressed TCRB transcripts were sequenced after all isolated RNA was converted to cDNA. Assay used: immunoSEQ multiplex PCR; TCRdb lists only in-frame clones, some missing. The data hold 600,000 to 750,000 clones, with approximately 13% observed a single time. Antigens of these TCRs are unknown. Sequenced: naive CD4+ T cells from blood. Source of these receptors: a man younger than 40 with type 1 diabetes.

This rearrangement joins TRBV9 to TRBJ1-3; 9 bases fit TRBD1. V dropped 4 bases and J dropped 1; count of bases not matched to a gene: 9. Germline values: CDR1 SGDLS, CDR2 YYNGEE. The CDR3 is 17 residues long. This chain's CDR3 is CASSLPPGQGSGNTIYF. As DNA, the CDR3 is TGTGCCAGCAGCCTTCCTCCGGGACAGGGTTCTGGAAACACCATATATTTT.

The gene calls are TRBV10-3 and TRBJ2-3, with no clear D. Germline CDR1 and CDR2: ENHRY and SYGVKD. V lost 6 bases to trimming and J lost 0 bases, with 13 bases between them. This CDR3 spans 15 amino acids. The CDR3 loop reads CAISRDGSSTDTQYF. The CDR3 DNA sequence: TGTGCCATCAGCCGAGATGGTTCTAGCACAGATACGCAGTATTTT.

In the case of this clone: With a much larger clone just one base away, this may be a read error. The rearrangement uses TRBV5-6 and TRBJ2-7; D ambiguous. Germline lookup yields CDR1 SGHDT and CDR2 YYEEEE. V lost 2 bases, J lost 2 bases, and 2 bases lay in between. The CDR3 is 11 amino acids. The CDR3 DNA reads TGTGCCAGCAGCTTTGCCTACGAGCAGTACTTC. Protein product: CASSFAYEQYF. The full variable domain, rest sourced from reference TRBV5-6 and TRBJ2-7, is DAGVTQSPTHLIKTRGQQVTLRCSPKSGHDTVSWYQQALGQGPQFIFQYYEEEERQRGNFPDRFSGHQFPNYSSELNVNALLLGDSALYLCASSFAYEQYFGPGTRLTVT.

The gene calls are TRBV18 and TRBJ2-1; D may be TRBD1 (6 bases). The germline V gene has CDR1 KGHSH and CDR2 LQKENI. This CDR3 has 14 amino acids. The V gene lost 0 bases and the J gene lost 10 bases, with 13 bases spanning the gap. CDR3 in DNA: TGTGCCAGCTCACCACCCGGGACACCGAGAGAGCAGTTCTTC. Amino acid sequence: CASSPPGTPREQFF.

This clone was counted between two and nine times. Compared with germline, one end of the junction differs, possibly owing to a read error. The chain links TRBV7-9 to TRBJ2-7; 10 nucleotides match TRBD2. The germline V gene encodes CDR1 SEHNR and CDR2 FQNEAQ (reference sequence). This CDR3 contains 15 residues. This chain's CDR3 is CASSLAGAPPFEQYF. CDR3 coding DNA: TGTGCCAGCAGCCTAGCGGGGGCCCCTCCGTTCGAGCAGTACTTC.

The chain combines TRBV27 with TRBJ2-7, with D tentatively TRBD1 or TRBD2 (5 bases each). Germline loops: CDR1 MNHEY, CDR2 SMNVEV (reference sequence). The V gene lost 1 base and the J gene lost 0 bases, with 10 bases spanning the gap. The CDR3 covers 15 residues. CDR3 nucleotides: TGTGCCAGCAGTTTATGGGGCAGCGGCTCCTACGAGCAGTACTTC. Translated, it gives CASSLWGSGSYEQYF.

This clone occurred once. This chain connects TRBV18 to TRBJ2-1; 9 bases are shared with TRBD1. The CDR3 has 16 residues. Germline lookup yields CDR1 KGHSH and CDR2 LQKENI. V was pared by 0 bases and J by 6 bases, with 6 bases of the junction left unmatched. This CDR3 is CASSPPRTGAGNEQFF. CDR3 in DNA: TGTGCCAGCTCACCACCGAGGACAGGGGCTGGCAATGAGCAGTTCTTC.

In its sample, this clone was seen a few times. The chain combines TRBV7-8 with TRBJ2-1, with D unresolved. Trimming pared 1 base from V and 0 bases from J, leaving 13 bases between. CDR3 length equals 17 residues. CDR1 and CDR2 (germline): SGHVS, FQNEAQ. CDR3 in amino acids: CASSLGFGYPSYNEQFF. Written as DNA, the CDR3 is TGTGCCAGCAGCTTAGGTTTTGGCTACCCCTCCTACAATGAGCAGTTCTTC.

This clone was counted a few times. CDR3 sequence (DNA): TGTGCCTGGAGCATCGGACAGCATGGCTACACCTTC. It codes for CAWSIGQHGYTF. The chain combines TRBV30 with TRBJ1-2; tentative D call: TRBD1 (6 bases). V dropped 3 bases and J dropped 6 bases, with 11 bases sitting between them. The V gene's germline CDR1 is GTSNPN and CDR2 SVGIG (reference sequence). The CDR3 runs 12 residues.

This clone was observed a handful of times. The chain employs TRBV19 and TRBJ2-7; D is perhaps TRBD1 (6 bases). Germline CDR1 reads LNHDA; CDR2 reads SQIVND (reference sequence). CDR3 length: 13 amino acids. With 7 bases removed from V and 3 bases from J, the gap between germline ends came to 13 bases. The CDR3 DNA sequence: TGTGCCAGTACGGACAGAAGGGGCTACGAGCAGTACTTC. The encoded protein is CASTDRRGYEQYF.

The V and J genes are TRBV15 and TRBJ1-2; perhaps TRBD1 as D (5 bases). Germline values: CDR1 LNHNV, CDR2 YYDKDF (reference sequence). This CDR3 comprises 14 residues. V lost 5 bases, J lost 5 bases, and 15 bases lay in between. CDR3 region: CATSEPGATYGYTF. As DNA, the CDR3 is TGTGCCACCAGCGAGCCCGGGGCAACTTATGGCTACACCTTC.

This clone showed up just a few times. The gene calls are TRBV10-3 and TRBJ2-5; no reliable D call. V was cut by 4 bases and J by 1 base, with 13 bases left in between. The CDR3 consists of 15 residues. CDR1 is ENHRY, CDR2 SYGVKD, per germline. The CDR3 DNA reads TGTGCCATCAGTGGATCCTTAGCTTTCCAAGAGACCCAGTACTTC. Translating it yields CAISGSLAFQETQYF.

This clone was detected a few times. The chain joins TRBV7-2 to TRBJ2-5; D is perhaps TRBD1 or TRBD2 (5 bases each). CDR1 and CDR2 from the germline V gene are SGHTA and FQGNSA. V lost 5 bases, J lost 0 bases, and 13 bases lay in between. The CDR3 is 15 residues long. CDR3 protein: CASSPRGAYQETQYF. The CDR3 DNA sequence: TGTGCCAGCAGCCCCAGAGGGGCGTACCAAGAGACCCAGTACTTC.

The chain couples TRBV6-5 to TRBJ1-5; perhaps TRBD1 as D (6 bases). Looked up from germline, CDR1 is MNHEY and CDR2 is SVGAGI. V lost 5 bases and J lost 0, with 11 bases in between. The CDR3 has 15 residues. CDR3 sequence reads: CASSRQVDSNQPQHF. For the CDR3, the DNA is TGTGCCAGCAGTAGACAGGTCGATAGCAATCAGCCCCAGCATTTT.

The genes are TRBV6-9 and TRBJ1-4, with a possible D match to TRBD1 (5 bases). V was trimmed by 8 bases and J by 0 bases, leaving 19 bases between them. This CDR3 is 17 amino acids long. CDR1 and CDR2 (germline): MNHGY, SVAAGI. The CDR3 sequence is CASRTWSPIATNEKLFF. The CDR3 DNA follows: TGTGCCAGCCGGACATGGAGTCCGATTGCAACTAATGAAAAACTGTTTTTT.

The chain recombines TRBV7-9 with TRBJ1-1; D unresolved. The CDR3 covers 12 residues. Germline lookup yields CDR1 SEHNR and CDR2 FQNEAQ (reference sequence). Trimming took 5 bases from V and 6 from J, leaving 10 bases between them. Here the CDR3 reads CASSAGGPEAFF. The CDR3, as DNA: TGTGCCAGCAGCGCCGGAGGACCTGAAGCTTTCTTT.

This clone was detected a few times. This same CDR3 is encoded by further DNA sequences in the sample. The chain recombines TRBV9 with TRBJ2-5; D remains ambiguous. This CDR3 has 12 amino acids. In germline, CDR1 is SGDLS, CDR2 YYNGEE. Trimming took 0 bases from V and 2 from J, leaving 2 bases between them. The CDR3 DNA follows: TGTGCCAGCAGCGTAGGACAAGAGACCCAGTACTTC. Translated: CASSVGQETQYF.

The rearrangement joins TRBV14 to TRBJ2-7; weak D call: TRBD1 (6 bases). Looked up from germline, CDR1 is SGHDN and CDR2 is FVKESK. The CDR3 contains 13 residues. Trimming removed 2 bases from V and 4 bases from J, with 9 bases in between. CDR3 bases: TGTGCCAGCAGCCAATTACAGGGATACGAGCAGTACTTC. This sequence encodes CASSQLQGYEQYF.

This clone was detected a few times. This chain connects TRBV6-6 to TRBJ2-7; weak D call: TRBD2 (6 bases). The CDR3 sequence is 13 residues long. In germline, CDR1 is MNHNY, CDR2 SVGAGI (reference sequence). The V end lost 6 bases, the J end lost 2 bases, and 11 bases lay between the germline ends. The CDR3 DNA follows: TGTGCCAGCAGCCTCGGGGGTACCTACGAGCAGTACTTC. This codes for CASSLGGTYEQYF.

This clone came up a few times. The chain is built from TRBV7-9 and TRBJ2-7; D is undetermined. CDR3 size: 17 residues. Trimming took off 5 bases at V and 2 bases at J, with 22 bases between the two ends. Germline V gene data show CDR1 as SEHNR and CDR2 as FQNEAQ (reference sequence). In nucleotides, the CDR3 is TGTGCCAGCAGCCCCCGTTCCGAGCAGACACAAACCTACGAGCAGTACTTC. Amino acid sequence: CASSPRSEQTQTYEQYF. Full variable domain (outside the CDR3, taken from reference TRBV7-9 and TRBJ2-7): DTGVSQNPRHKITKRGQNVTFRCDPISEHNRLYWYRQTLGQGPEFLTYFQNEAQLEKSRLLSDRFSAERPKGSFSTLEIQRTEQGDSAMYLCASSPRSEQTQTYEQYFGPGTRLTVT.

J is TRBJ2-3 and V is TRBV12-5, with D hard to call. Germline V gene lookup returns CDR1 LGHNT and CDR2 FRNRAP. This CDR3 comprises 12 residues. With 1 base removed from V and 2 bases from J, the gap between germline ends came to 1 base. The CDR3: CASGLDTDTQYF. The CDR3 nucleotides read TGTGCTAGTGGTTTGGACACAGATACGCAGTATTTT.

Note on this clone: Other DNA sequences in the sample encode the same CDR3. This rearrangement joins TRBV4-3 to TRBJ1-6, with D possibly TRBD1 on 5 matching bases. The CDR3 totals 13 residues. The ends were cut back, 0 bases at V and 13 bases at J, with 10 bases in the middle. From germline, CDR1 is LGHNA and CDR2 YSLEER. CDR3 amino acids: CASSQDRDSPLHF. DNA of the CDR3: TGCGCCAGCAGCCAAGACCGGGACTCTCCCCTCCACTTT.

This clone showed up just a few times. The chain uses TRBV27 and TRBJ1-3; 9 bases match TRBD1. In germline, CDR1 is MNHEY, CDR2 SMNVEV (reference sequence). CDR3 length: 17 amino acids. The ends lost 6 bases at V and 1 base at J; junction bases unmatched: 10. CDR3 residues: CASSPAPQGASGNTIYF. CDR3 sequence (DNA): TGTGCCAGCAGCCCTGCCCCACAGGGGGCATCTGGAAACACCATATATTTT.

This clone was observed a handful of times. The chain combines TRBV7-9 with TRBJ2-7, with TRBD2 identical over 7 bases. The germline V gene has CDR1 SEHNR and CDR2 FQNEAQ (reference sequence). The CDR3 runs to 13 residues. V lost 4 bases to trimming and J lost 5 bases; unmatched junction nucleotides: 5. CDR3 residues: CASSSQGRDEQYF. In nucleotides, the CDR3 is TGTGCCAGCAGCTCACAAGGGAGGGACGAGCAGTACTTC. The full variable domain, completed using reference TRBV7-9 and TRBJ2-7, is DTGVSQNPRHKITKRGQNVTFRCDPISEHNRLYWYRQTLGQGPEFLTYFQNEAQLEKSRLLSDRFSAERPKGSFSTLEIQRTEQGDSAMYLCASSSQGRDEQYFGPGTRLTVT.

The rearrangement joins TRBV7-9 to TRBJ1-5; D gene ambiguous. The CDR3 runs 13 residues. Trimming took off 5 bases at V and 6 bases at J, with 11 bases between the two ends. Germline V CDR1 and CDR2: SEHNR, FQNEAQ (reference sequence). The CDR3 loop is CASSDAAIQPQHF. CDR3 nucleotide sequence: TGTGCCAGCAGCGATGCGGCTATTCAGCCCCAGCATTTT.